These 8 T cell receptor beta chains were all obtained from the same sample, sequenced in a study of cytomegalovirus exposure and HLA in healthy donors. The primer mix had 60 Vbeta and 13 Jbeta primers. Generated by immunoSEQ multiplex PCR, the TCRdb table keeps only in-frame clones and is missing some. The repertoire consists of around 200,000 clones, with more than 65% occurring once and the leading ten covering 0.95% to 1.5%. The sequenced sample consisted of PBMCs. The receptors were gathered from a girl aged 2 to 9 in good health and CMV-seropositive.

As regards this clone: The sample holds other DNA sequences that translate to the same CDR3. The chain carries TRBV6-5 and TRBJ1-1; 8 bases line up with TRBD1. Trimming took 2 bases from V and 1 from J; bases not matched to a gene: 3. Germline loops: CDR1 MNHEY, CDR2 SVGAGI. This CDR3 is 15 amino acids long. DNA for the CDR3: TGTGCCAGCAGTTACGTTGGACAGGGGAACACTGAAGCTTTCTTT. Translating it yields CASSYVGQGNTEAFF.

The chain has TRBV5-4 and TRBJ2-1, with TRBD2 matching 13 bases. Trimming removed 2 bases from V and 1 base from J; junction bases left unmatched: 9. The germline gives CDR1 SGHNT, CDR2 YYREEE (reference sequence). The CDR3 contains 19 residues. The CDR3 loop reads CASSFSGLAGAGSYNEQFF. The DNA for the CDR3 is TGTGCCAGCAGCTTCTCAGGACTAGCGGGAGCCGGTTCCTACAATGAGCAGTTCTTC.

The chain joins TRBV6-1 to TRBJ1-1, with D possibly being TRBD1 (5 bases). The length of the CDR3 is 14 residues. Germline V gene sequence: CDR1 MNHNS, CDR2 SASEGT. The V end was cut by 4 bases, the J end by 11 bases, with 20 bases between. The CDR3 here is CASSASLHQGLAFF. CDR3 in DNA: TGTGCCAGCAGTGCGTCCCTGCACCAGGGTTTGGCTTTCTTT.

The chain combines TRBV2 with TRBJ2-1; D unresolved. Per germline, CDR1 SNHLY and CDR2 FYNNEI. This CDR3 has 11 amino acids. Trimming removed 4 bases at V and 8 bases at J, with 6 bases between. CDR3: CASSVGDEQFF. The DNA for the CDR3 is TGTGCCAGCAGTGTGGGCGATGAGCAGTTCTTC.

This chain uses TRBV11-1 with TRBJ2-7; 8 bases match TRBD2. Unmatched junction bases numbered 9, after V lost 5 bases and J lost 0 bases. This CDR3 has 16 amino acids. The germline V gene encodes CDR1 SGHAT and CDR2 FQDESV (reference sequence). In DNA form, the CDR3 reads TGTGCCAGCAGCCGTCCCGGGACTAGTAACTCCTACGAGCAGTACTTC. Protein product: CASSRPGTSNSYEQYF.

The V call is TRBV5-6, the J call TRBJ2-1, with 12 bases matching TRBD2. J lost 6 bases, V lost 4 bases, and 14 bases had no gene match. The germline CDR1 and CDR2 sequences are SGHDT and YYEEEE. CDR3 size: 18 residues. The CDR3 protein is CASSLSYLTSGGSNEQFF. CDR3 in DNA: TGTGCCAGCAGCCTTTCCTACCTGACTAGCGGGGGTAGCAATGAGCAGTTCTTC. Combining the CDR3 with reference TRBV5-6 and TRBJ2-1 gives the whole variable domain DAGVTQSPTHLIKTRGQQVTLRCSPKSGHDTVSWYQQALGQGPQFIFQYYEEEERQRGNFPDRFSGHQFPNYSSELNVNALLLGDSALYLCASSLSYLTSGGSNEQFFGPGTRLTVL.

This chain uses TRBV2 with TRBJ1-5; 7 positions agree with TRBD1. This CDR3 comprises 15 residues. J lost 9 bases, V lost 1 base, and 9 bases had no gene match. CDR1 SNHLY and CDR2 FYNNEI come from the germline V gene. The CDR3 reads CASSEGDSLRGPQHF. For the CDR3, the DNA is TGTGCCAGCAGTGAAGGGGACAGTTTGAGAGGGCCCCAGCATTTT.

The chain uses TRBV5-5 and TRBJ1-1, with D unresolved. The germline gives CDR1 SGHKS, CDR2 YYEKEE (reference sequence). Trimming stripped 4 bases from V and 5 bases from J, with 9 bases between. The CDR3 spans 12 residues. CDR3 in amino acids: CASSPRGTEAFF. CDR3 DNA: TGTGCCAGCAGCCCTCGAGGGACTGAAGCTTTCTTT.